This TCR beta chain is from a study of T-cell memory formation after mild COVID-19. Points from the study as a whole: Detection of some responders pre-infection suggested pre-existing cross-reactive memory T cells participated. Second-wave clones that peaked on day 37 lacked confirmed SARS-CoV-2 specificity.

There are 16 residues in the CDR3. Germline-derived CDR1 and CDR2 are DFQATT and SNEGSKA (reference sequence). V was trimmed by 0 bases and J by 0 bases, leaving 12 bases between them. TCRdb reprocessed the 5' RACE reads with MiXCR, giving one entry per CDR3 protein. Among roughly 480,000 distinct CDR3 sequences listed, around 25% were seen once. The sample holds a few counts of this clonotype. Its antigen is not identified. The specimen was PBMCs or a T cell subset sorted from them (not recorded which). The sequence was collected from an adult woman who had mild COVID-19 (a few samples of this study predate the infection). Cell type and time point are not known. The chain links TRBV20-1 to TRBJ2-1; a weak D match, TRBD2 (5 bases). The DNA of the CDR3 is TGCAGTGCTAGAGATGGCCTAGCCTCCTCCTACAATGAGCAGTTCTTC. Its translation: CSARDGLASSYNEQFF.